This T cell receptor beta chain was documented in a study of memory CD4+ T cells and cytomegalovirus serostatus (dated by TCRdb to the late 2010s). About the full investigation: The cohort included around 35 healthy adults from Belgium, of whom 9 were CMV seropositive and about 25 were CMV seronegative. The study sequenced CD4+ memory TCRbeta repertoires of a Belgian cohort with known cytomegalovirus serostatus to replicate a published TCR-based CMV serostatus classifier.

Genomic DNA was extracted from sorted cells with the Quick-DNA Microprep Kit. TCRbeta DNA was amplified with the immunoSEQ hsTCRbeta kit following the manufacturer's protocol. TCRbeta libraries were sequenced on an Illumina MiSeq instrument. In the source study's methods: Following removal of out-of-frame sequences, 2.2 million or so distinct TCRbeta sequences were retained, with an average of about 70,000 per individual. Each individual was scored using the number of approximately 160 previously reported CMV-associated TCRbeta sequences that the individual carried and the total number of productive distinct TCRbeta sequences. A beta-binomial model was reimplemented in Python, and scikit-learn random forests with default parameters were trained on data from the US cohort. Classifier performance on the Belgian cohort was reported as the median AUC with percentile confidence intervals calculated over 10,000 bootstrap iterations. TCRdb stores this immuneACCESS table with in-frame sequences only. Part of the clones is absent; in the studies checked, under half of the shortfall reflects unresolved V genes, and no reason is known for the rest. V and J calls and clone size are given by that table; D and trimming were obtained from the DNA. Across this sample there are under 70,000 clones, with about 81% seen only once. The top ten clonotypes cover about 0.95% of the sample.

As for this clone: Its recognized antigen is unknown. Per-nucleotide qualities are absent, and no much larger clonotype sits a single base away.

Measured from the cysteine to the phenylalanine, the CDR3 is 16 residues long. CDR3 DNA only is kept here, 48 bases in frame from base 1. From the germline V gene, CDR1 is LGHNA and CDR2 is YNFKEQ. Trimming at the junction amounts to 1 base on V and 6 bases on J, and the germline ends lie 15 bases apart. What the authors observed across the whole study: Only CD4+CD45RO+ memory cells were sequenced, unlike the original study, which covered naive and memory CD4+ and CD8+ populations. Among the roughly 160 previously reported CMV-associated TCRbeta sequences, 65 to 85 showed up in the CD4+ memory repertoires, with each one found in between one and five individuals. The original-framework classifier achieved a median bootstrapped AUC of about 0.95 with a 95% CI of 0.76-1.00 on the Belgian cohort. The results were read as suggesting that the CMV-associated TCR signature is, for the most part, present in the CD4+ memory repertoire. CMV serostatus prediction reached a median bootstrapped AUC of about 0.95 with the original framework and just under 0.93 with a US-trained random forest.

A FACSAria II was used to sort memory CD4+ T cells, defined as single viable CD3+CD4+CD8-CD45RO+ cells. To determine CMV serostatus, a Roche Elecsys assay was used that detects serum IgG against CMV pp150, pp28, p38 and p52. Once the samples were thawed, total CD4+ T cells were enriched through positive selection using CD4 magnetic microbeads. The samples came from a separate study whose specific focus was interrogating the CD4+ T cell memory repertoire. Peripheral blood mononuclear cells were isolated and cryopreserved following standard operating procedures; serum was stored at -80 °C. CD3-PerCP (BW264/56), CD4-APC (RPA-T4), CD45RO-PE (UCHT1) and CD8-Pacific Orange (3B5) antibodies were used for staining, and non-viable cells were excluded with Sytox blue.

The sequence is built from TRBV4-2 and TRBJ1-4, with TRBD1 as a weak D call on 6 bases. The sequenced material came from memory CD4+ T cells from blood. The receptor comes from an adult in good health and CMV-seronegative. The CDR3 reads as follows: CASSQVGGRKDEKLFF. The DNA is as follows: TGTGCCAGCAGCCAAGTAGGGGGTCGAAAGGATGAAAAACTGTTTTTT.